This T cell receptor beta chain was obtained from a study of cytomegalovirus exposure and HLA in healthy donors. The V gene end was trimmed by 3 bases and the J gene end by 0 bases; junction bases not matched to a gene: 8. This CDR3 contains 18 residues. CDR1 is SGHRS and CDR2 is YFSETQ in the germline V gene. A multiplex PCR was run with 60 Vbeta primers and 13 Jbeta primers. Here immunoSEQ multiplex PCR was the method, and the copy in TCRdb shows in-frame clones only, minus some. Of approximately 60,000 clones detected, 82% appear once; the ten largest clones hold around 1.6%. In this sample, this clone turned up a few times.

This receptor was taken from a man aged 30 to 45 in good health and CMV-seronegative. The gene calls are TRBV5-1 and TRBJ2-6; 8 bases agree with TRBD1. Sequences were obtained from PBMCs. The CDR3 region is CASSSRSDRASGANVLTF. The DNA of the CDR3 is TGCGCCAGCAGCTCCCGCTCGGACAGGGCCTCTGGGGCCAACGTCCTGACTTTC.